The clone carrying this TCR beta chain was detected once. Original processing notes: Counts of nucleated cells, estimated from reference gene primer amplification, were obtained. The protocol was immunoSEQ multiplex PCR, while the TCRdb copy is restricted to in-frame clones and leaves out a portion. V and J calls and clone size come straight from that table; D and trimming were deduced from the DNA. The data hold about 100,000 clones, with around 87% observed a single time. This record belongs to a study of blood T cell repertoires in COVID-19. At the level of the study: Samples of COVID-19 (acute and convalescent) were obtained from the United States, Italy and Spain.

Source material: peripheral blood. The TCR was taken from a man aged 45-65 years with active or convalescent COVID-19.

The DNA of the CDR3 is TGTGCCACCAGTGACTCCGGGACAGGGATTAACTATGGCTACACCTTC. Its protein product is CATSDSGTGINYGYTF. J is TRBJ1-2 and V is TRBV24-1, with 9 positions matching TRBD1. This CDR3 has 16 residues. Germline V gives CDR1 KGHDR, CDR2 SFDVKD. J gave up 1 base and V 4 bases, and 6 bases lay outside the gene matches.